The rows below give T cell receptor beta chains drawn from one sample of a study of cytomegalovirus exposure and HLA in healthy donors. Measured with immunoSEQ multiplex PCR; TCRdb has only the in-frame clones, and not every one. Seen here are under 200,000 clones, around 80% observed once, and the top ten hold approximately 0.7%. The sequencing input was PBMCs. The receptor set was obtained from a woman aged 35 to 49 in good health and CMV-seronegative. CDR3s include the opening cysteine and the closing phenylalanine or tryptophan. Each record gives: J gene, V gene, clone size, D gene, CDR3 DNA, CDR3 protein. D genes are given only for firm matches. The listing skips clone size in some rows; elsewhere it reads once, few, many or a size class.

J: TRBJ1-2
V: TRBV5-6
size: NA
D: NA
DNA: TGTGCCAGCGAATCTGGCAGCGACTATGGCCACACCTTC
CDR3: CASESGSDYGHTF

J: TRBJ2-1
V: TRBV9
size: NA
D: TRBD2
DNA: TGTGCCAGCAGCGCAGGGGGACTAGCGGCCAATGAGCAGTTCTTC
CDR3: CASSAGGLAANEQFF

J: TRBJ2-3
V: TRBV20-1
size: NA
D: NA
DNA: TGCAGTGCACTAGCTTGGGATACGCAGTATTTT
CDR3: CSALAWDTQYF

J: TRBJ1-1
V: TRBV5-4
size: few
D: NA
DNA: TGTGCCAGCAGAACGATGGGGGGTTGGGACACTGAAGCTTTCTTT
CDR3: CASRTMGGWDTEAFF

J: TRBJ1-4
V: TRBV5-1
size: once
D: TRBD1
DNA: TGCGCCAGCAGCCCGGGGGACAGGGCAAATGAAAAACTGTTTTTT
CDR3: CASSPGDRANEKLFF

J: TRBJ1-4
V: TRBV6-1
size: NA
D: NA
DNA: TGTGCCAGCAGGGCAGGGGATTTGACTAATGAAAAACTGTTTTTT
CDR3: CASRAGDLTNEKLFF

J: TRBJ1-1
V: TRBV2
size: few
D: NA
DNA: TGTGCCAGCAGTGAACAGCGGAACGATGAAGCTTTCTTT
CDR3: CASSEQRNDEAFF

J: TRBJ1-1
V: TRBV2
size: few
D: NA
DNA: TGTGCCAGCATGGGGGGAATTGAAGCTTTCTTT
CDR3: CASMGGIEAFF

J: TRBJ1-2
V: TRBV6-1
size: NA
D: NA
DNA: TGTGCCAGCAGAGCTGAGGGGCGGGGGGTAGGTGGCTACACCTTC
CDR3: CASRAEGRGVGGYTF

J: TRBJ2-7
V: TRBV30
size: NA
D: NA
DNA: TGTGCCTGGAAACAGCTAACCTACGAGCAGTACTTC
CDR3: CAWKQLTYEQYF

J: TRBJ1-2
V: TRBV21-1
size: NA
D: NA
DNA: TGTGCCAGCAGCAAATCGGGGTTGGGAAACAACTATGGCTACACCTTC
CDR3: CASSKSGLGNNYGYTF